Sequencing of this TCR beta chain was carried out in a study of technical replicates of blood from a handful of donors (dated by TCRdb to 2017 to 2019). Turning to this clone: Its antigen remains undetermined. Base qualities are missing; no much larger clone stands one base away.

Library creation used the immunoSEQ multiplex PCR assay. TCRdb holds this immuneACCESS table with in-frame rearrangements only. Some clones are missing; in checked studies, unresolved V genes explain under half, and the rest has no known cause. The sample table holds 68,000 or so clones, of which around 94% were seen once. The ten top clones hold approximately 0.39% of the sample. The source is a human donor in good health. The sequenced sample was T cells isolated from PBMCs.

CDR3 reads: CASSRPGQGFVDTEAFF. The bases are TGTGCCAGCAGTCGACCGGGACAGGGGTTTGTAGACACTGAAGCTTTCTTT. Here the chain combines TRBV28 and TRBJ1-1; the junction holds 10 bases that match TRBD1. The germline V gene gives CDR1 as MDHEN and CDR2 as SYDVKM. The CDR3 has 17 amino acids, counting the end cysteine and phenylalanine. The read is trimmed to its CDR3 DNA, 51 bases read in frame from base 1. Germline trimming: 5 bases from V, 3 bases from J; junction bases outside gene matches: 12.